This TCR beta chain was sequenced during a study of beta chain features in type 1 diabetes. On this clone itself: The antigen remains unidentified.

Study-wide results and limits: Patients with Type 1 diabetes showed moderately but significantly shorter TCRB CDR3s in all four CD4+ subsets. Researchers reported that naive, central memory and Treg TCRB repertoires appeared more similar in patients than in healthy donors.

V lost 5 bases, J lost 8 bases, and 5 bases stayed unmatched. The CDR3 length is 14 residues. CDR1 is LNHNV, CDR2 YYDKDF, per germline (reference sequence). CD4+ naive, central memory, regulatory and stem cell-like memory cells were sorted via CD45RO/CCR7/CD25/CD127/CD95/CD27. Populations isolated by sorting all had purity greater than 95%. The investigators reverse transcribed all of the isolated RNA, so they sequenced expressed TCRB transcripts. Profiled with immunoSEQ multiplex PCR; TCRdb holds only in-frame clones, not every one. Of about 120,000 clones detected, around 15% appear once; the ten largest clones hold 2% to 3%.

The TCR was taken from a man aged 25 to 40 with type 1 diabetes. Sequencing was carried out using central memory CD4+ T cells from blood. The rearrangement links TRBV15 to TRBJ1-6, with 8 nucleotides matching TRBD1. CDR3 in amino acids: CATSLSTGDSPLHF. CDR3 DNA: TGTGCCACCAGCTTATCGACAGGGGATTCACCCCTCCACTTT.